What follows describes a single T cell receptor beta chain. Produced via immunoSEQ multiplex PCR; TCRdb's table is partial and in-frame only. The repertoire has around 91,000 clones, more than 70% of them found once; the top ten carry roughly 21%. The sample originates from a study of T cell responses to AZD1222 COVID-19 vaccine. The germline gives CDR1 SNHLY, CDR2 FYNNEI. CDR3 length: 15 amino acids. The V end was cut by 6 bases, the J end by 6 bases, with 18 bases between. J is TRBJ2-1 and V is TRBV2; D is perhaps TRBD2 (5 bases). Material: peripheral blood, obtained on day 0 of AZD1222 vaccination. The clonotype comes from an adult in good health. Written as DNA, the CDR3 is TGTGCCAGCAGCATCCGGGGTAGCGCGGCCAATGAGCAGTTCTTC. Its translation: CASSIRGSAANEQFF.